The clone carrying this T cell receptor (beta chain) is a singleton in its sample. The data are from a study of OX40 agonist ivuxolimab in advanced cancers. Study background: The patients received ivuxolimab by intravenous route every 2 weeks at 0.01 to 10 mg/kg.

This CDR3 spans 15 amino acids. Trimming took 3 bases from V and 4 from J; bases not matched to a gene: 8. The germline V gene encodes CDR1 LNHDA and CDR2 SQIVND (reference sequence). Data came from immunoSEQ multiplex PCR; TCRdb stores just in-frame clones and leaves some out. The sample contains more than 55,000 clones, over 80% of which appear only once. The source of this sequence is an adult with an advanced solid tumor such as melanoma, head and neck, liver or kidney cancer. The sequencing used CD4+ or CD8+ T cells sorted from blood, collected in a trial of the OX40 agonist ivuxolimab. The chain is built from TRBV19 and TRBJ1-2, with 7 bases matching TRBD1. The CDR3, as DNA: TGTGCCAGTAGTATCGGGACAGCCCAAATCTATGGCTACACCTTC. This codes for CASSIGTAQIYGYTF.